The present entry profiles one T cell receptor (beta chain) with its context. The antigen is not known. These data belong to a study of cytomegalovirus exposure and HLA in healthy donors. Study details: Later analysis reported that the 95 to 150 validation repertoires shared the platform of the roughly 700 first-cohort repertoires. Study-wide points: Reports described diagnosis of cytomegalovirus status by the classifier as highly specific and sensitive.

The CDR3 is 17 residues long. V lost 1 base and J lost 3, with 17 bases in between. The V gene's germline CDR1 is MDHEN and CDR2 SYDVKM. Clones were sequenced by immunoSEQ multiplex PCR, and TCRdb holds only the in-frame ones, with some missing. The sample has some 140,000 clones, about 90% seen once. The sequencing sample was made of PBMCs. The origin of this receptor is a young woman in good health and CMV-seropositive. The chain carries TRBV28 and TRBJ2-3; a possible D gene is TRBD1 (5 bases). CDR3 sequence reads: CASSLSGGRVLTDTQYF. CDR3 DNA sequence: TGTGCCAGCAGTTTATCGGGCGGCAGGGTATTGACAGATACGCAGTATTTT.